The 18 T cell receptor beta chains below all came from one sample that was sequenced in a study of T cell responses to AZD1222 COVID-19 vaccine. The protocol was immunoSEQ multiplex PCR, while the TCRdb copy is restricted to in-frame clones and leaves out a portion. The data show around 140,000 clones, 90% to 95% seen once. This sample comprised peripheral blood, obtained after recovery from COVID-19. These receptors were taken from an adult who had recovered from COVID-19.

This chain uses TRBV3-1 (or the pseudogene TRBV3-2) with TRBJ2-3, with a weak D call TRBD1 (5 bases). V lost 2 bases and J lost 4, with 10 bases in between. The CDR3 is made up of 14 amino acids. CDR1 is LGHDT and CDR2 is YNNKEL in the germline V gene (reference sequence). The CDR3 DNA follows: TGTGCCAGCAGCCAAATGCAGGGATCAGATACGCAGTATTTT. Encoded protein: CASSQMQGSDTQYF.

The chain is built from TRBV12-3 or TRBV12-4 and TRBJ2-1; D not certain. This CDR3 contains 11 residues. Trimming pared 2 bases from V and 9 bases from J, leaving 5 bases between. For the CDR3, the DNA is TGTGCCAGCAGTTTAATGAGTGAGCAGTTCTTC. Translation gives CASSLMSEQFF.

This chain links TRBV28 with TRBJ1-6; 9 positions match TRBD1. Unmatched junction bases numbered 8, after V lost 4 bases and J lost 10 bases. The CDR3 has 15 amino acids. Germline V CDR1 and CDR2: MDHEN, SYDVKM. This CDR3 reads CASSSLRQGGSPLHF. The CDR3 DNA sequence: TGTGCCAGCAGTTCGCTCAGACAGGGGGGATCACCCCTCCACTTT.

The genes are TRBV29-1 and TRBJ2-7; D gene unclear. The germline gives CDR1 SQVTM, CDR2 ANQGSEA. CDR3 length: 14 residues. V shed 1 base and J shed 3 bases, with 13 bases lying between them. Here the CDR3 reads CSVEGGETGYEQYF. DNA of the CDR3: TGCAGCGTTGAAGGTGGGGAAACGGGCTACGAGCAGTACTTC.

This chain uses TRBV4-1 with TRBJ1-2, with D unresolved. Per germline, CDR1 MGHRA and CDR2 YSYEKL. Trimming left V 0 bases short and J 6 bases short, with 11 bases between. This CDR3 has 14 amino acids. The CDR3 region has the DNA TGCGCCAGCAGCCAAGAAAGAGGACCTGATGGCTACACCTTC. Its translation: CASSQERGPDGYTF.

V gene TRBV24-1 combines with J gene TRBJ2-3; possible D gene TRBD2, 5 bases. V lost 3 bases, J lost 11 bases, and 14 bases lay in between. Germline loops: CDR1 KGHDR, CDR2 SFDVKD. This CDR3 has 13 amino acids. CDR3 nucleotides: TGTGCCACCAGTGATCCGGACTTTCGAGGGCAGTATTTT. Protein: CATSDPDFRGQYF.

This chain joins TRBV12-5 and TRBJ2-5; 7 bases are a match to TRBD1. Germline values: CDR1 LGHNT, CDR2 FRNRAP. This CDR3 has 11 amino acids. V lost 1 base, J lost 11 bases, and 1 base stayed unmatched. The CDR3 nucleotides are TGTGCTAGTGGTTTGGGGGACAGTCAGTACTTC. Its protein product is CASGLGDSQYF.

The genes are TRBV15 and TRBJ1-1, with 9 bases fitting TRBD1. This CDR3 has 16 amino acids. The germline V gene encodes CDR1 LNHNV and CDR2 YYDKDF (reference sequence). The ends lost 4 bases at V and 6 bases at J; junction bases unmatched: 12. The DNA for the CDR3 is TGTGCCACCAGCATCATGCCGGGGACAGGGAGCGCTGAAGCTTTCTTT. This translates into CATSIMPGTGSAEAFF.

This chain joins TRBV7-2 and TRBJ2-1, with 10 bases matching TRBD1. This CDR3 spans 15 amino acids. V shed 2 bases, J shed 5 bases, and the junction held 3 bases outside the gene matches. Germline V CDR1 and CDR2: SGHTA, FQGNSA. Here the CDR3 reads CASSLWDRGNNEQFF. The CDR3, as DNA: TGTGCCAGCAGCTTATGGGACAGGGGAAACAATGAGCAGTTCTTC.

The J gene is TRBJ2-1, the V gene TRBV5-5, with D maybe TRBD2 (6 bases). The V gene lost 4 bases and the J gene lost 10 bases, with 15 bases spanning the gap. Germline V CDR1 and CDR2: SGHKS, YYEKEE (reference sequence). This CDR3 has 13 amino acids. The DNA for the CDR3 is TGTGCCAGCAGCCCGTTGGGGGGAGAGGAGCAGTTCTTC. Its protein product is CASSPLGGEEQFF.

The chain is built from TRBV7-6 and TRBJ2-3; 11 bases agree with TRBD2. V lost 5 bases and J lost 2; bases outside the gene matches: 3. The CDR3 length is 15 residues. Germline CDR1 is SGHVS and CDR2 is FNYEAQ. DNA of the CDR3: TGTGCCAGCAGCCCGGGACTAGCGGTCACAGATACGCAGTATTTT. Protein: CASSPGLAVTDTQYF. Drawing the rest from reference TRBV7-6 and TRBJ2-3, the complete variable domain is GAGVSQSPRYKVTKRGQDVALRCDPISGHVSLYWYRQALGQGPEFLTYFNYEAQQDKSGLPNDRFSAERPEGSISTLTIQRTEQRDSAMYRCASSPGLAVTDTQYFGPGTRLTVL.

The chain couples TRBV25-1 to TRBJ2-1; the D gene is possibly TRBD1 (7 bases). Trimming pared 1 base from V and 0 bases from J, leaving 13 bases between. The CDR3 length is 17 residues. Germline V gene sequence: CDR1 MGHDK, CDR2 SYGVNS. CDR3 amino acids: CASSEFGGDSSYNEQFF. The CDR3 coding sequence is TGTGCCAGCAGTGAATTTGGAGGGGACAGCTCCTACAATGAGCAGTTCTTC.

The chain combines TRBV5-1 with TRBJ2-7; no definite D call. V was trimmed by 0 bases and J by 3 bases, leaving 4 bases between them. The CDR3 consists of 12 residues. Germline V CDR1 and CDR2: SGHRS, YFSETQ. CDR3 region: CASSLDNYEQYF. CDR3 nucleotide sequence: TGCGCCAGCAGCTTGGACAACTACGAGCAGTACTTC.

DNA of the CDR3: TGTGCCAGCAGCTTGGAAGTGGGACAGGGACGAAACACCATATATTTT. Translation: CASSLEVGQGRNTIYF. The chain links TRBV5-5 to TRBJ1-3, with 9 bases identical to TRBD1. This CDR3 contains 16 residues. Germline values: CDR1 SGHKS, CDR2 YYEKEE (reference sequence). The ends lost 0 bases at V and 5 bases at J; junction bases unmatched: 6. The entire variable domain, with the rest obtained from reference TRBV5-5 and TRBJ1-3, is as follows: DAGVTQSPTHLIKTRGQQVTLRCSPISGHKSVSWYQQVLGQGPQFIFQYYEKEERGRGNFPDRFSARQFPNYSSELNVNALLLGDSALYLCASSLEVGQGRNTIYFGEGSWLTVV.

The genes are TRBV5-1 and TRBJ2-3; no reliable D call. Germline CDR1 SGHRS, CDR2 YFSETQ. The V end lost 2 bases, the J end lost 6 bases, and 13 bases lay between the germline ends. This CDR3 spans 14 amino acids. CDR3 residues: CASSFSPTRDTQYF. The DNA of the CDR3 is TGCGCCAGCAGCTTTTCCCCAACCCGGGATACGCAGTATTTT.

CDR3 bases: TGTGCCAGCAGTAAGGGTGGCTCTGGGGCCAACGTCCTGACTTTC. Amino acids: CASSKGGSGANVLTF. The chain employs TRBV28 and TRBJ2-6; D is undetermined. The CDR3 is made up of 15 amino acids. In germline, CDR1 is MDHEN, CDR2 SYDVKM. V shed 5 bases and J shed 0 bases, with 8 bases lying between them. The full variable domain, in which reference TRBV28 and TRBJ2-6 provide the parts outside the CDR3, is DVKVTQSSRYLVKRTGEKVFLECVQDMDHENMFWYRQDPGLGLRLIYFSYDVKMKEKGDIPEGYSVSREKKERFSLILESASTNQTSMYLCASSKGGSGANVLTFGAGSRLTVL.

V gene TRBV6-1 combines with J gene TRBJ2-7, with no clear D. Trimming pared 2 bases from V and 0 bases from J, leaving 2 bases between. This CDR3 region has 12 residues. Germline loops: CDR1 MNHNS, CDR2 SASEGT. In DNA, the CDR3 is TGTGCCAGCAGTGAATCCTCCTACGAGCAGTACTTC. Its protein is CASSESSYEQYF.

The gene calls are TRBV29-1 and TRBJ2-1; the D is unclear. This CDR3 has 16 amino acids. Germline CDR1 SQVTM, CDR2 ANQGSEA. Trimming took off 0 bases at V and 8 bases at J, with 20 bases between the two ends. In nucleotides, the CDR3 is TGCAGCGTTGAAGATCAAGGAACAGAAGGTAATGATGAGCAGTTCTTC. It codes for CSVEDQGTEGNDEQFF.